This entry lists 19 T cell receptor beta chains sequenced from one sample in a study of cytomegalovirus exposure and HLA in healthy donors. PCR employed 60 Vbeta and 13 Jbeta primers. Data came from immunoSEQ multiplex PCR; TCRdb stores just in-frame clones and leaves some out. Of 97,000 or so clones listed, roughly 10% are singletons. Material for sequencing was PBMCs. Receptor source: a man aged 45-65 years in good health and CMV-seropositive.

This clone has just a few counts. The gene calls are TRBV7-9 and TRBJ2-5; 9 nucleotides agree with TRBD2. CDR3 size: 15 residues. Germline trimming cut 6 bases from V and 3 bases from J; bases unmatched to any gene: 8. Germline CDR1 is SEHNR and CDR2 is FQNEAQ (reference sequence). CDR3 coding DNA: TGTGCCAGCAGTTTGACTAGCGGAGGGGAAGAGACCCAGTACTTC. It specifies CASSLTSGGEETQYF.

The J gene is TRBJ2-3, the V gene TRBV4-3, with D possibly TRBD2 on 6 matching bases. The V gene's germline CDR1 is LGHNA and CDR2 YSLEER. The CDR3 is 14 residues long. Trimming shortened V by 1 base and J by 3 bases, and 8 bases separated the two germline ends. The CDR3 nucleotides read TGCGCCAGCAGCCAAGTCCTAGCGACAGATACGCAGTATTTT. It encodes CASSQVLATDTQYF.

In its sample, this clone was seen a few times. The V call is TRBV4-3, the J call TRBJ2-1; tentatively, D is TRBD2 (6 bases). Trimming cost V 0 bases and J 5 bases, with 17 bases left between them. The CDR3 covers 17 residues. Germline CDR1 reads LGHNA; CDR2 reads YSLEER. The CDR3 here is CASSQDQYSGLHNEQFF. The CDR3 DNA reads TGCGCCAGCAGCCAAGATCAGTATTCGGGACTTCACAATGAGCAGTTCTTC.

This clone has more than one count but fewer than ten. This chain connects TRBV29-1 to TRBJ2-2, with 8 nucleotides matching TRBD1. J gave up 9 bases and V 4 bases, and 4 bases lay outside the gene matches. CDR1 SQVTM and CDR2 ANQGSEA come from the germline V gene. The CDR3 runs 12 residues. DNA of the CDR3: TGCAGCGTTGGGACAGGGCTGAGGGAGCTGTTTTTT. Its translation: CSVGTGLRELFF.

This rearrangement joins TRBV28 to TRBJ2-1, with TRBD1 matching 10 bases. Looked up from germline, CDR1 is MDHEN and CDR2 is SYDVKM. The CDR3 contains 14 residues. V lost 10 bases to trimming and J lost 3 bases; unmatched junction nucleotides: 6. CDR3 region: CATNRDRGYNEQFF. For the CDR3, the DNA is TGTGCCACCAACCGGGACAGGGGCTACAATGAGCAGTTCTTC.

This clone was found a few times. The chain recombines TRBV29-1 with TRBJ2-3; 8 bases align to TRBD2. Germline values: CDR1 SQVTM, CDR2 ANQGSEA. The CDR3 loop spans 11 amino acids. CDR3 coding DNA: TGCGGAGCGGGAGAGACAGATACGCAGTATTTT. Translated: CGAGETDTQYF.

The sample holds a few counts of this clone. J is TRBJ2-3 and V is TRBV29-1, with 9 bases fitting TRBD1. Germline V lookup: CDR1 SQVTM, CDR2 ANQGSEA. J lost 4 bases, V lost 5 bases, and 7 bases had no gene match. This CDR3 is built from 14 residues. Here the CDR3 reads CSVRQDRGSDTQYF. The CDR3, as DNA: TGCAGCGTTCGTCAGGACAGGGGCTCAGATACGCAGTATTTT.

This clone was detected a few times. The CDR3 spells CASSPAGASGNTIYF. CDR3 nucleotides: TGTGCCAGTAGTCCCGCAGGGGCCTCTGGAAACACCATATATTTT. This chain joins TRBV19 and TRBJ1-3; D is perhaps TRBD1 (6 bases). V lost 5 bases to trimming and J lost 0 bases, with 11 bases between them. Per germline, CDR1 LNHDA and CDR2 SQIVND (reference sequence). There are 15 residues in the CDR3.

The J gene is TRBJ2-5, the V gene TRBV30; 13 bases are a match to TRBD2. The trim removed 4 bases at V and 2 bases at J, leaving 10 bases unmatched. Germline CDR1 GTSNPN, CDR2 SVGIG (reference sequence). The length of the CDR3 is 17 residues. CDR3 in amino acids: CAWTRRAGLAGQETQYF. CDR3 sequence (DNA): TGTGCCTGGACTAGGAGGGCGGGACTAGCGGGACAAGAGACCCAGTACTTC.

The chain employs TRBV5-1 and TRBJ2-2, with D possibly being TRBD1 (6 bases). Germline V gene data show CDR1 as SGHRS and CDR2 as YFSETQ. The V and J ends lost 1 base and 7 bases respectively, with 14 bases between them. The CDR3 has 15 amino acids. This CDR3 reads CASSLKGTTSGELFF. As DNA, the CDR3 is TGCGCCAGCAGCTTGAAGGGGACAACCAGCGGGGAGCTGTTTTTT.

A few counts support this clone. The chain has TRBV9 and TRBJ2-3; D is perhaps TRBD1 (5 bases). The V end lost 1 base, the J end lost 4 bases, and 13 bases lay between the germline ends. The CDR3 has 15 amino acids. Germline CDR1 is SGDLS and CDR2 is YYNGEE. CDR3 nucleotides: TGTGCCAGCAGCGTATTAGGGGAATTTGCAGATACGCAGTATTTT. This codes for CASSVLGEFADTQYF.

The genes are TRBV1 and TRBJ1-4. TRBV1 is recorded as a pseudogene. The CDR3 loop spans 15 amino acids. For the CDR3, the DNA is TGCACCAGCAGCTCCCCCCCCGGTTTGAATGAAAAACTGTTTTTT. It codes for CTSSSPPGLNEKLFF.

This clone was observed a few times. The CDR3 nucleotides are TGTGCCAGCAACCCTGGACAGAATGAAAAACTGTTTTTT. It specifies CASNPGQNEKLFF. This chain links TRBV28 with TRBJ1-4, with D tentatively TRBD1 (6 bases). V was clipped by 7 bases and J by 5 bases, with 11 bases between them. Per the germline V gene, CDR1 is MDHEN and CDR2 is SYDVKM. The CDR3 is made up of 13 amino acids.

V and J are TRBV2 and TRBJ2-5; the match to TRBD1 covers 9 bases. V dropped 4 bases and J dropped 1; count of bases not matched to a gene: 4. This CDR3 spans 15 amino acids. Germline loops: CDR1 SNHLY, CDR2 FYNNEI. The CDR3 reads CASSGGQGSQETQYF. The CDR3 DNA is TGTGCCAGCAGTGGGGGACAGGGTTCCCAAGAGACCCAGTACTTC.

This clone was seen a single time. In DNA, the CDR3 is TGTGCCAGCAGTAACGAGGACAGCTGGCGCGGGGAGCTGTTTTTT. It is translated as CASSNEDSWRGELFF. V gene TRBV27 combines with J gene TRBJ2-2, with a tentative D call TRBD1 (6 bases). This CDR3 region has 15 residues. V was clipped by 5 bases and J by 7 bases, with 17 bases between them. CDR1 is MNHEY, CDR2 SMNVEV, per germline (reference sequence).

The chain links TRBV15 to TRBJ2-2; D is uncertain. The CDR3 is 13 residues long. Germline V lookup: CDR1 LNHNV, CDR2 YYDKDF (reference sequence). V shed 6 bases and J shed 3 bases, with 8 bases lying between them. The chain's CDR3 is CATSDGYTGELFF. The CDR3 bases are TGTGCCACCAGTGACGGGTACACCGGGGAGCTGTTTTTT. The full variable domain, with the rest looked up from reference TRBV15 and TRBJ2-2, is DAMVIQNPRYQVTQFGKPVTLSCSQTLNHNVMYWYQQKSSQAPKLLFHYYDKDFNNEADTPDNFQSRRPNTSFCFLDIRSPGLGDTAMYLCATSDGYTGELFFGEGSRLTVL.

This clone was seen many times. This sequence joins TRBV30 and TRBJ2-4; 7 nucleotides agree with TRBD2. V shed 2 bases and J 6 bases; nucleotides not matched to a gene: 7. Per the germline V gene, CDR1 is GTSNPN and CDR2 is SVGIG (reference sequence). The CDR3 contains 14 residues. CDR3 region: CAWSPPWGGNIQYF. The CDR3 DNA sequence: TGTGCCTGGAGTCCGCCATGGGGGGGAAACATTCAGTACTTC.

This clone was seen at least ten times. V usage is TRBV6-1 and J usage is TRBJ1-3; D possibly corresponds to TRBD1 (5 bases). The ends were cut back, 5 bases at V and 0 bases at J, with 11 bases in the middle. CDR3 length: 15 amino acids. CDR1 is MNHNS and CDR2 is SASEGT in the germline V gene. The CDR3 protein is CASSWGGSSGNTIYF. CDR3 nucleotides: TGTGCCAGCAGTTGGGGGGGGAGCTCTGGAAACACCATATATTTT.

This clone came up a few times. The chain recombines TRBV27 with TRBJ1-2, with D possibly TRBD1 on 5 matching bases. The CDR3 has 13 residues. Germline V gene sequence: CDR1 MNHEY, CDR2 SMNVEV (reference sequence). V was shortened by 3 bases and J by 6 bases, with 11 bases between the two germline ends. CDR3 bases: TGTGCCAGCAGTTTTCAGGGAGGTCATGGCTACACCTTC. Translating gives CASSFQGGHGYTF.